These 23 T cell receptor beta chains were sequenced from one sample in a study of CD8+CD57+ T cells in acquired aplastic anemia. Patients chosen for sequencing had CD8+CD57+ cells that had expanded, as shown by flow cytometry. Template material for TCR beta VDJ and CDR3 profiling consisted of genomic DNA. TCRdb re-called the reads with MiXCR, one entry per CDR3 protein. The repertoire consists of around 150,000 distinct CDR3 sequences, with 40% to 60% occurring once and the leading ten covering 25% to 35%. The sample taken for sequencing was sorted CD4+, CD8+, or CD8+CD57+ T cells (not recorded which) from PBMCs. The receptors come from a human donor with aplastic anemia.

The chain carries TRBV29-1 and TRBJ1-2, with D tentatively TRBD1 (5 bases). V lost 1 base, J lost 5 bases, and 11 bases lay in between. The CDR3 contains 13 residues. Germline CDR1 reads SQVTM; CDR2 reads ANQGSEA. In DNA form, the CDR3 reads TGCAGCGTTGAAGGACCGGGACGTTATGGCTACACCTTC. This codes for CSVEGPGRYGYTF. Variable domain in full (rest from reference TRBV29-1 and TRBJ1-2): SAVISQKPSRDICQRGTSLTIQCQVDSQVTMMFWYRQQPGQSLTLIATANQGSEATYESGFVIDKFPISRPNLTFSTLTVSNMSPEDSSIYLCSVEGPGRYGYTFGSGTRLTVV.

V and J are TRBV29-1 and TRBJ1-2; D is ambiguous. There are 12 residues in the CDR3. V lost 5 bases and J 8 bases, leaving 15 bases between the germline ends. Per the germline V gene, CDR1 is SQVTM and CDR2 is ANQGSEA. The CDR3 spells CSVLIPSTGYTF. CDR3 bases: TGCAGCGTTCTAATCCCGTCGACGGGCTACACCTTC.

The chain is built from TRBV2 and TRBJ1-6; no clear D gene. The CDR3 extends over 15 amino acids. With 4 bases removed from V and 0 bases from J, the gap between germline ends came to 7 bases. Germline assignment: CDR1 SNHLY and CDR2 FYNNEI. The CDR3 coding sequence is TGTGCCAGCAGTGGGCTGAGCTCCTATAATTCACCCCTCCACTTT. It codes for CASSGLSSYNSPLHF. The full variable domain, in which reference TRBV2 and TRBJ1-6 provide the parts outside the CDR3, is EPEVTQTPSHQVTQMGQEVILRCVPISNHLYFYWYRQILGQKVEFLVSFYNNEISEKSEIFDDQFSVERPDGSNFTLKIRSTKLEDSAMYFCASSGLSSYNSPLHFGNGTRLTVT.

The CDR3 DNA is TGTGCCAAAGGCCCCGTAGGTGTAGCTTTCTTT. As protein: CAKGPVGVAFF. This chain links TRBV2 with TRBJ1-1; D gene uncertain. The CDR3 spans 11 residues. The V end was cut by 10 bases, the J end by 10 bases, with 16 bases between. Germline V gives CDR1 SNHLY, CDR2 FYNNEI.

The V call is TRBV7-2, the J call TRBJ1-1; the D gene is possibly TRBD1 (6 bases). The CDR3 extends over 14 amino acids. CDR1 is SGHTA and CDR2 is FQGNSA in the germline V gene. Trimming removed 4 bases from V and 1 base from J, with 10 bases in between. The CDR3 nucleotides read TGTGCCAGCAGCTCACAGACAGGGAACACTGAAGCTTTCTTT. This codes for CASSSQTGNTEAFF.

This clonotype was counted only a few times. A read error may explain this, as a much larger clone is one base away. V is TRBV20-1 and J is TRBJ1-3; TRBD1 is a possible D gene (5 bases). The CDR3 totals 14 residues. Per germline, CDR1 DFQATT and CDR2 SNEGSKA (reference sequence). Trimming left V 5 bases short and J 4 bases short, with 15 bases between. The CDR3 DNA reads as TGCAGTGCTGGAAAGACAGTGGAAGGAAACACCATATATTTT. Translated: CSAGKTVEGNTIYF.

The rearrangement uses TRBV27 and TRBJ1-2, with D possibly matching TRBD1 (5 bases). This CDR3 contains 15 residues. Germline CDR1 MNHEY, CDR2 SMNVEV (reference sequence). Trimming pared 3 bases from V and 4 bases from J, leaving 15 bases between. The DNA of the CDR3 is TGTGCCAGCAGTTTCGCCCAGACAGATCTCTATGGCTACACCTTC. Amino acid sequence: CASSFAQTDLYGYTF.

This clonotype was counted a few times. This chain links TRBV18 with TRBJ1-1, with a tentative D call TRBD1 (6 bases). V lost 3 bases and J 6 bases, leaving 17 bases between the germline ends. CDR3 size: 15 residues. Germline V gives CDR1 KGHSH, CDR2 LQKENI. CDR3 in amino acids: CASSPTHRERAEAFF. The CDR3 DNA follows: TGTGCCAGCTCACCGACTCACAGGGAGAGGGCTGAAGCTTTCTTT.

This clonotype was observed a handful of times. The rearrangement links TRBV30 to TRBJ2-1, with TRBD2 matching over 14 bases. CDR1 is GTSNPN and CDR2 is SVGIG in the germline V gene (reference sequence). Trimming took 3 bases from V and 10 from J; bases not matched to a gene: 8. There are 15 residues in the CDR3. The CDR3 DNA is TGTGCCTGGAGAGATGGGACTAGCGGGAGAGAAGAGCAGTTCTTC. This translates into CAWRDGTSGREEQFF.

As DNA, the CDR3 is TGTGCCAGCAGCGGGACTAGCGGGAGTGGTGAGCAGTTCTTC. Amino acid sequence: CASSGTSGSGEQFF. The chain joins TRBV7-8 to TRBJ2-1; 14 nucleotides match TRBD2. With V trimmed by 5 bases and J by 9 bases, 3 bases remained unmatched. The germline V gene encodes CDR1 SGHVS and CDR2 FQNEAQ. There are 14 residues in the CDR3.

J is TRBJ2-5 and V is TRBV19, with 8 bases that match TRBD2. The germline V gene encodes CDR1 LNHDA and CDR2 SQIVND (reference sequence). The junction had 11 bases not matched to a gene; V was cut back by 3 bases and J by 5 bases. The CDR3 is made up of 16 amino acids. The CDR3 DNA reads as TGTGCCAGTAGTATGACACCAGCGGGAGTAGCCGAGACCCAGTACTTC. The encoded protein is CASSMTPAGVAETQYF.

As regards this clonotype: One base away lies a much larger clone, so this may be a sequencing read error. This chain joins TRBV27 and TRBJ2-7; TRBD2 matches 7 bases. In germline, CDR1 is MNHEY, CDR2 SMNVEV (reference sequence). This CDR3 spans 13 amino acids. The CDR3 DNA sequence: TGTGCCAGCAGTCAAGCGGGACTAAGGAGCAGTTTCTTC. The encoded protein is CASSQAGLRSSFF.

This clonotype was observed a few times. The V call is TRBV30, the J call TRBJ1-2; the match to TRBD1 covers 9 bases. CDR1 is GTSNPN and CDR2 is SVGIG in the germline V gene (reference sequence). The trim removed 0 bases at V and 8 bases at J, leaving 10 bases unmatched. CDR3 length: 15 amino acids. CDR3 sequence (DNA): TGTGCCTGGAGTGTAGCCACCGGGACAGGGTTAGGCTACACCTTC. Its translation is CAWSVATGTGLGYTF.

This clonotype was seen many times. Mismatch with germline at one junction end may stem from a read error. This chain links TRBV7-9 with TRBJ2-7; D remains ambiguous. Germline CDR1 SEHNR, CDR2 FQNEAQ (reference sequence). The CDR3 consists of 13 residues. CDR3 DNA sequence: TGTGCCAGCAGCTCCTCCTCGGCACCTGACCGGGACTTC. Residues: CASSSSSAPDRDF.

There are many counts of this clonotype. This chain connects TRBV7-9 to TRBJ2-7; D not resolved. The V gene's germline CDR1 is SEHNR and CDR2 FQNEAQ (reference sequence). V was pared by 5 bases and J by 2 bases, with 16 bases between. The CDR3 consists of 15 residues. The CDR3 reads CASSRSTRTAYEQYF. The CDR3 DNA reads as TGTGCCAGCAGCCGGTCGACCAGGACGGCCTACGAGCAGTACTTC.

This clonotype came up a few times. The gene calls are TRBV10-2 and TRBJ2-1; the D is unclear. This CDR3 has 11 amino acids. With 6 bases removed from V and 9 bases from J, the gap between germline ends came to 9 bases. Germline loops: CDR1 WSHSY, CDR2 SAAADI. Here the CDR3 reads CASRASSEQFF. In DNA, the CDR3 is TGCGCCAGCAGGGCCTCCAGTGAGCAGTTCTTC.

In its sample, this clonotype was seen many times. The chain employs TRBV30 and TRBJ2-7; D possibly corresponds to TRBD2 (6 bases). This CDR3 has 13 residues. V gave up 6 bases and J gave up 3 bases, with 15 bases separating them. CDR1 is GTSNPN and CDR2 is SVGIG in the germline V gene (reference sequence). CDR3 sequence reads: CACAGPSFYEQYF. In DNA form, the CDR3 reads TGTGCCTGCGCGGGGCCTAGCTTCTACGAGCAGTACTTC.

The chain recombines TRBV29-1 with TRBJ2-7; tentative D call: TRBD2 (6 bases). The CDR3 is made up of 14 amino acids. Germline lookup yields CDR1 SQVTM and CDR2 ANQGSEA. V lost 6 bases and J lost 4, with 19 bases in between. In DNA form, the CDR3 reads TGCAGCGTAATGTGGCTAGCGAGGCCGTACGAGCAGTACTTC. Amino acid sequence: CSVMWLARPYEQYF.

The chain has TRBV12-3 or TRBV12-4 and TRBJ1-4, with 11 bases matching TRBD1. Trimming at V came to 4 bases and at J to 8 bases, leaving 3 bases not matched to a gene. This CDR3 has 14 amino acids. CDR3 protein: CASSWGQGVEKLFF. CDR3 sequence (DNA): TGTGCCAGCAGTTGGGGACAGGGGGTCGAAAAACTGTTTTTT.

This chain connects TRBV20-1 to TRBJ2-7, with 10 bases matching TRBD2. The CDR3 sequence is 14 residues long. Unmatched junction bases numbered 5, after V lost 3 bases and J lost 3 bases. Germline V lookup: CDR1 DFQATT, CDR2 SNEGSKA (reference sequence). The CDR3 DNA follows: TGCAGTGCTAGCTGGGCTAGCGGGGGCTACGAGCAGTACTTC. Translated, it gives CSASWASGGYEQYF.

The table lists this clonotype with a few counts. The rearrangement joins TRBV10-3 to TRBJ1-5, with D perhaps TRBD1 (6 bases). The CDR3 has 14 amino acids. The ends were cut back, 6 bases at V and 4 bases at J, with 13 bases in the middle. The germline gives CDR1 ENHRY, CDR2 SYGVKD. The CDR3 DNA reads TGTGCCATCAGGGACTCAAGGGGGAATCAGCCCCAGCATTTT. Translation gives CAIRDSRGNQPQHF.

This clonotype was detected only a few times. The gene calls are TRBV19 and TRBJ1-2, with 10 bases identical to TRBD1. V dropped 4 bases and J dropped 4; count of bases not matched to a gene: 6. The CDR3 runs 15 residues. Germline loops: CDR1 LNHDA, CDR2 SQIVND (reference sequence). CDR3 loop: CASSTTRQGAYGYTF. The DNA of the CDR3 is TGTGCCAGTAGTACGACGAGACAGGGGGCCTATGGCTACACCTTC.

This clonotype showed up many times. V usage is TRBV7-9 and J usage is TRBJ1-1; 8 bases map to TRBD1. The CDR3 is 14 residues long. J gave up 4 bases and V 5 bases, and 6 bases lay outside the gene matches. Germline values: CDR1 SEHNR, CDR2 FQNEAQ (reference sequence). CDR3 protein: CASSQETGGTEAFF. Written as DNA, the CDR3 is TGTGCCAGCAGCCAAGAAACAGGGGGCACTGAAGCTTTCTTT. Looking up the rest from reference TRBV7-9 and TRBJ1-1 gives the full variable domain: DTGVSQNPRHKITKRGQNVTFRCDPISEHNRLYWYRQTLGQGPEFLTYFQNEAQLEKSRLLSDRFSAERPKGSFSTLEIQRTEQGDSAMYLCASSQETGGTEAFFGQGTRLTVV.